The clone carrying this TCR beta chain showed up just once. In the authors' methods: From reference gene primer amplification, estimates of nucleated cell counts were derived. Some clones are missing from TCRdb's copy, which holds only in-frame ones; the method was immunoSEQ multiplex PCR. D and trimming were read from the DNA, whereas the V and J calls and clone size are those reported in that table. The sample has fewer than 350,000 clones; approximately 85% are singletons. These data are taken from a study of blood T cell repertoires in COVID-19. This CDR3 has 16 amino acids. CDR1 is MNHNS and CDR2 is SASEGT in the germline V gene. V dropped 2 bases and J dropped 7; count of bases not matched to a gene: 8.

The sequence derives from a human donor in a cohort sampled during active COVID-19. Source material: peripheral blood. The rearrangement links TRBV6-1 to TRBJ2-1; 10 bases are shared with TRBD1. As DNA, the CDR3 is TGTGCCAGCAGTGAAAGACAGGGGGCAGGGGTTAATGAGCAGTTCTTC. Its translation is CASSERQGAGVNEQFF.